This T cell receptor (beta chain) was obtained from a study of shared T cell receptors in the human thymus. Trimming at V came to 2 bases and at J to 8 bases, leaving 8 bases not matched to a gene. CDR3 size: 15 residues. Germline V gene lookup returns CDR1 LNHDA and CDR2 SQIVND (reference sequence). Sequencing was performed with immunoSEQ multiplex PCR; in TCRdb, only in-frame clones are kept and a portion is missing. The repertoire holds approximately 730,000 clones, roughly 88% seen once, with roughly 0.01% in the top ten. These data also featured in a second study, about human thymus T cells. That source reports: Gene usage for V and J segments appeared biased in thymic and blood repertoires.

The sequence was obtained from a girl under two years old with a congenital heart defect. Sequencing was carried out using thymocytes. The chain carries TRBV19 and TRBJ2-1, with 8 bases fitting TRBD2. CDR3 in amino acids: CASSIIQRGCDEQFF. CDR3 nucleotide sequence: TGTGCCAGTAGTATAATCCAGCGGGGGTGCGATGAGCAGTTCTTC.